The clone carrying this T cell receptor beta chain occurred many times. Antigen: not known. Noted time point: newly diagnosed GD, antithyroid drugs for less than 3 months. RNA extracted from PBMCs served as the sequencing template. The authors drew patients from an endocrinology department in Xi'an, China. The TCR beta library used iRepertoire HTBI primers with Arm-PCR amplification of CDR3. TCRdb analysed the multiplex PCR reads with MiXCR anew, one entry per CDR3 protein. The profile shows 300,000 to 400,000 distinct CDR3 sequences, under 20% of them singletons. These data belong to a study of regulatory T cells in long-lasting Graves disease. General study results and limits: Segments TRBV28, TRBJ1-2 and TRBJ2-5 showed preferential usage in persistent disease.

This CDR3 has 16 residues. From germline, CDR1 is MNHNS and CDR2 SASEGT. V lost 6 bases, J lost 4 bases, and 12 bases stayed unmatched. The source of this sequence is a female donor with Graves disease. The sequences come from peripheral blood mononuclear cells (PBMCs), collected at new diagnosis, from a patient treated with antithyroid drugs. The V gene is TRBV6-1, the J gene TRBJ2-5; 9 bases line up with TRBD1. The CDR3 is CASSLPGQGDPETQYF. The DNA of the CDR3 is TGTGCCAGCAGCCTGCCGGGACAGGGAGACCCAGAGACCCAGTACTTC.